The clone carrying this T cell receptor (beta chain) was seen a handful of times. V gave up 2 bases and J gave up 8 bases, with 16 bases separating them. The CDR3 is 15 amino acids. From germline, CDR1 is SGHTA and CDR2 FQGTGA. The authors prepared the TCRbeta library with unique molecular identifiers. TCRdb processed the PCR reads anew with MiXCR; each CDR3 protein has one entry. The sample has almost 500,000 distinct CDR3 sequences; roughly an eighth are singletons. The data stem from a study of T-cell reconstitution after alpha-beta-depleted transplantation in children. This specimen was PBMCs from the stem cell graft donor, taken from the stem cell graft. This TCR derives from a human donor who donated a stem cell graft to a child with combined immunodeficiency. The J gene is TRBJ2-1, the V gene TRBV7-3; D may be TRBD2 (6 bases). The CDR3 loop is CASSLGGSASHEQFF. In DNA form, the CDR3 reads TGTGCCAGCAGCTTAGGAGGGAGCGCGAGTCATGAGCAGTTCTTC.